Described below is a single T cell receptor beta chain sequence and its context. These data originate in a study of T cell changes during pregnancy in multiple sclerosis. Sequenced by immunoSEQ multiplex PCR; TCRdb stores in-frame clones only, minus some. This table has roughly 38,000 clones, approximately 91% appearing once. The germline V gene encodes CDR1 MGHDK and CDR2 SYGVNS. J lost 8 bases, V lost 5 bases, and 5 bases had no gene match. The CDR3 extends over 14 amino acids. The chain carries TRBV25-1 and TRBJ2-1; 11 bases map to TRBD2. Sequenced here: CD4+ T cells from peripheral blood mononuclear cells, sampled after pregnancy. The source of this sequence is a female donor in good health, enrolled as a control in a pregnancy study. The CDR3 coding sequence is TGTGCCAGCAGTCTTAGCGGGGGGGCGCATGAGCAGTTCTTC. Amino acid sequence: CASSLSGGAHEQFF.